A single sample is the source of the 2 T cell receptor beta chains below, sequenced in a study of blood T cells in healthy people across ages. Next came a second PCR, run for 7 to 11 cycles, which used a sample-barcoded 5' primer along with a J-beta primer mix. MiXCR, run by TCRdb on the 5' RACE reads, gives a single entry per CDR3 protein. The sample shows under 2 million distinct CDR3 sequences, 34% of them seen only once. Sequenced sample: blood. The receptor source for this set is a young woman in good health.

There are a few counts of this clonotype. This chain uses TRBV7-2 with TRBJ1-1, with D tentatively TRBD1 (5 bases). V was cut by 8 bases and J by 5 bases, with 18 bases left in between. CDR3 size: 14 residues. The germline V gene has CDR1 SGHTA and CDR2 FQGNSA. The CDR3 DNA follows: TGTGCCAGCGGACCTCTTGAAAGGGGAACTGAAGCTTTCTTT. Translating it yields CASGPLERGTEAFF.

This clonotype was observed a handful of times. V and J are TRBV11-2 and TRBJ2-5, with D uncertain. The J call may be mistaken, given a closer DNA end match to TRBJ2-7. The CDR3 extends over 14 amino acids. The germline V gene encodes CDR1 SGHAT and CDR2 FQNNGV. CDR3 loop: CASSLRGEEHEQYF. As DNA, the CDR3 is TGTGCCAGCAGCTTACGCGGAGAGGAGCACGAGCAGTACTTC.